Listed below are T cell receptor beta chains from one sample, sequenced in a study of PD-L1 blockade in urothelial cancer. Assay used: immunoSEQ multiplex PCR; TCRdb lists only in-frame clones, some missing. The sample includes around 110,000 clones, less than 95% of them seen just once. The sequenced sample was PBMCs, obtained around atezolizumab (anti-PD-L1) treatment. The receptors were sampled from a man aged 55 to 69 with urothelial cancer. CDR3s include the opening cysteine and the closing phenylalanine or tryptophan. The D gene is left open where the match is weak. A row's size may be missing; if present it is once, few, many or a size class.

clone_size: NA; d_call: NA; j_call: TRBJ1-1; v_call: TRBV15; cdr3_nt: TGTGCCACCAGCAGGGGCTCAACAGGTTTCTCTGAAGCTTTCTTT; cdr3_aa: CATSRGSTGFSEAFF
clone_size: NA; d_call: TRBD1; j_call: TRBJ1-1; v_call: TRBV19; cdr3_nt: TGTGCCAGTAGTATAGGGGACAGGGGGAGGCTCGCTGAAGCTTTCTTT; cdr3_aa: CASSIGDRGRLAEAFF
clone_size: NA; d_call: NA; j_call: TRBJ1-2; v_call: TRBV19; cdr3_nt: TGTGCCAGTTTTTGGGGCGGCCCTAACTATGGCTACACCTTC; cdr3_aa: CASFWGGPNYGYTF
clone_size: NA; d_call: NA; j_call: TRBJ1-1; v_call: TRBV25-1; cdr3_nt: TGTGCCAGCGGGGCGTTTAATGAAGCTTTCTTT; cdr3_aa: CASGAFNEAFF
clone_size: NA; d_call: TRBD2; j_call: TRBJ2-1; v_call: TRBV7-3; cdr3_nt: TGTGCCAGCAGCCTGACTAGCGGGGCGTTCAATGAGCAGTTCTTC; cdr3_aa: CASSLTSGAFNEQFF
clone_size: NA; d_call: TRBD2; j_call: TRBJ2-4; v_call: TRBV2; cdr3_nt: TGTGCCAGCAGGGGACTAGGGATGAACATTCAGTACTTC; cdr3_aa: CASRGLGMNIQYF
clone_size: NA; d_call: TRBD2; j_call: TRBJ2-3; v_call: TRBV18; cdr3_nt: TGTGCCAGCTCACCAAGGACTAGCGGAGGGACAGATACGCAGTATTTT; cdr3_aa: CASSPRTSGGTDTQYF
clone_size: NA; d_call: NA; j_call: TRBJ1-5; v_call: TRBV4-1; cdr3_nt: TGCGCCAGCCGCAAGGACTTCAATCAGCCCCAGCATTTT; cdr3_aa: CASRKDFNQPQHF
clone_size: NA; d_call: NA; j_call: TRBJ1-4; v_call: TRBV4-1; cdr3_nt: TGCGCCAGCAGCCAAGATTCTGGCAGAGGTAATGAAAAACTGTTTTTT; cdr3_aa: CASSQDSGRGNEKLFF
clone_size: NA; d_call: TRBD2; j_call: TRBJ2-7; v_call: TRBV5-1; cdr3_nt: TGCGCCAGCTACCTAGCGGATCCTACGACGCAGTACTTC; cdr3_aa: CASYLADPTTQYF
clone_size: NA; d_call: NA; j_call: TRBJ2-3; v_call: TRBV27; cdr3_nt: TGTGCCAGCAGGGACAGCTCCACAGATACGCAGTATTTT; cdr3_aa: CASRDSSTDTQYF
clone_size: NA; d_call: TRBD1; j_call: TRBJ1-4; v_call: TRBV28; cdr3_nt: TGTGCCAGCAGTTTAGGACAGGGGGTTGAAAAACTGTTTTTT; cdr3_aa: CASSLGQGVEKLFF
clone_size: few; d_call: NA; j_call: TRBJ2-1; v_call: TRBV19; cdr3_nt: TGTGCCAGTAGTCCAGGGCTACTCTACTCCTACAATGAGCAGTTCTTC; cdr3_aa: CASSPGLLYSYNEQFF
clone_size: NA; d_call: NA; j_call: TRBJ1-1; v_call: TRBV19; cdr3_nt: TGTGCCAGTCTGACACAGGGAAATCTAATGAACACTGAAGCTTTCTTT; cdr3_aa: CASLTQGNLMNTEAFF
clone_size: NA; d_call: NA; j_call: TRBJ2-3; v_call: TRBV10-3; cdr3_nt: TGTGCCATCAAGGACAGCTCAGATACGCAGTATTTT; cdr3_aa: CAIKDSSDTQYF
clone_size: NA; d_call: NA; j_call: TRBJ2-1; v_call: TRBV19; cdr3_nt: TGTGCCAGTAGACCGTCCCGGGACTATGAGCAGTTCTTC; cdr3_aa: CASRPSRDYEQFF
clone_size: once; d_call: NA; j_call: TRBJ2-3; v_call: TRBV5-1; cdr3_nt: TGCGCCAGCAGCTCCCCTAGCACAGATACGCAGTATTTT; cdr3_aa: CASSSPSTDTQYF
clone_size: NA; d_call: TRBD1; j_call: TRBJ2-7; v_call: TRBV4-2; cdr3_nt: TGTGCCAGCAGCCAAGATGTGAGGACAGGGGAAGGCCACGAGCAGTACTTC; cdr3_aa: CASSQDVRTGEGHEQYF
clone_size: NA; d_call: TRBD2; j_call: TRBJ2-7; v_call: TRBV6-1; cdr3_nt: TGTGCCAGCAGTGAAGCCCCGACTAGCGGGGCTTCCTACGAGCAGTACTTC; cdr3_aa: CASSEAPTSGASYEQYF
clone_size: NA; d_call: NA; j_call: TRBJ2-1; v_call: TRBV11-3; cdr3_nt: TGTGCCAGCAGCTTATGGTCTGGGGCAGGGGAGAAAAATGAGCAGTTCTTC; cdr3_aa: CASSLWSGAGEKNEQFF
clone_size: NA; d_call: NA; j_call: TRBJ2-3; v_call: TRBV7-6; cdr3_nt: TGTGCCAGCAGCTTAGGACAGCACACAGATACGCAGTATTTT; cdr3_aa: CASSLGQHTDTQYF
clone_size: NA; d_call: NA; j_call: TRBJ2-5; v_call: TRBV4-1; cdr3_nt: TGCGCCAGCAGCCTCCGAGGAGCAGGGATCCAAGAGACCCAGTACTTC; cdr3_aa: CASSLRGAGIQETQYF
clone_size: NA; d_call: NA; j_call: TRBJ1-3; v_call: TRBV6-6; cdr3_nt: TGTGCCAGCACGAGGGGGGGGAGATGGGGTGGAAACACCATATATTTT; cdr3_aa: CASTRGGRWGGNTIYF
clone_size: NA; d_call: NA; j_call: TRBJ1-4; v_call: TRBV6-6; cdr3_nt: TGTGCCAGCAATTGGGGCGGAAAACTGTTTTTT; cdr3_aa: CASNWGGKLFF